The 15 T cell receptor beta chains below come from one sample, sequenced in a study of blood T cells in healthy people across ages. The authors ran a second PCR of roughly 6 to 12 cycles using a sample-barcoded 5' primer and a J-beta primer mix. TCRdb re-analysed the 5' RACE reads in MiXCR, keeping a single row per CDR3 protein. Among roughly 1.7 million distinct CDR3 sequences listed, 34% were seen once. Sequenced sample: blood. The receptors shown here come from a woman in her 30s in good health.

This clonotype appeared many times. V gene TRBV28 combines with J gene TRBJ1-2; D remains unclear. CDR1 and CDR2 (germline): MDHEN, SYDVKM. The germline V and J ends were trimmed by 6 bases and 7 bases, with 6 bases remaining between them. This CDR3 has 10 residues. DNA of the CDR3: TGTGCCAGCAGCTCCGGTGGCTACACCTTC. Amino acid sequence: CASSSGGYTF.

This clonotype showed up just a few times. The J gene is TRBJ1-4, the V gene TRBV5-1; possible D gene TRBD1, 6 bases. V was trimmed by 4 bases and J by 6 bases, leaving 13 bases between them. Germline CDR1 and CDR2: SGHRS and YFSETQ. The CDR3 runs 14 residues. The DNA for the CDR3 is TGCGCCAGCAGCGTGGGACACGGGGATGAAAAACTGTTTTTT. It codes for CASSVGHGDEKLFF.

The J gene is TRBJ2-7, the V gene TRBV5-1; 9 bases match TRBD1. This CDR3 has 15 residues. Per the germline V gene, CDR1 is SGHRS and CDR2 is YFSETQ. The junction had 10 bases not matched to a gene; V was cut back by 4 bases and J by 5 bases. The CDR3 sequence: CASSPGTGFQNEQYF. CDR3 sequence (DNA): TGCGCCAGCAGCCCCGGGACAGGGTTTCAAAACGAGCAGTACTTC.

The CDR3 DNA sequence: TGCACCAGCAGCCCCGCCGGGGAGCCCCCAGAGACCCAGTACTTC. Amino acids: CTSSPAGEPPETQYF. The rearrangement links TRBV1 to TRBJ2-5; TRBD1 was called by the table and not checked on the DNA. TRBV1 is termed a pseudogene. This CDR3 region has 15 residues.

The table lists this clonotype with many counts. The CDR3 DNA sequence: TGCAGCGTTGTGACTAGCGGCACTGGCACCCAGTACTTC. It yields the protein CSVVTSGTGTQYF. The chain combines TRBV29-1 with TRBJ2-5; TRBD2 aligns across 9 bases. The CDR3 runs to 13 residues. The ends lost 4 bases at V and 8 bases at J; junction bases unmatched: 8. Germline V gene sequence: CDR1 SQVTM, CDR2 ANQGSEA.

This clonotype was seen ten or more times. V and J are TRBV29-1 and TRBJ2-7; D is possibly TRBD1 (6 bases). Trimming stripped 7 bases from V and 7 bases from J, with 26 bases between. Per germline, CDR1 SQVTM and CDR2 ANQGSEA. CDR3 length: 15 amino acids. CDR3 in amino acids: CSARSGTGRGSEQYF. As DNA, the CDR3 is TGCAGCGCCCGGTCCGGGACCGGTAGGGGGTCAGAGCAGTACTTC.

This clonotype was seen a few times. The V call is TRBV3-1, the J call TRBJ1-1, with D hard to call. Germline assignment: CDR1 LGHDT and CDR2 YNNKEL (reference sequence). This CDR3 is built from 14 residues. The V end was cut by 1 base, the J end by 3 bases, with 9 bases between. The CDR3 sequence: CASSQGRVYTEAFF. CDR3 nucleotides: TGTGCCAGCAGCCAAGGGAGGGTTTACACTGAAGCTTTCTTT.

This clonotype was seen more than once but under ten times. The chain recombines TRBV12-3 or TRBV12-4 with TRBJ1-5; D gene unclear. V shed 6 bases and J shed 5 bases, with 8 bases lying between them. This CDR3 comprises 12 residues. In nucleotides, the CDR3 is TGTGCCAGCAGCTCCGATTATCAGCCCCAGCATTTT. As protein: CASSSDYQPQHF.

This clonotype occurred many times. The chain uses TRBV7-9 and TRBJ2-7; D unclear. Germline V CDR1 and CDR2: SEHNR, FQNEAQ (reference sequence). The length of the CDR3 is 12 residues. Trimming pared 6 bases from V and 2 bases from J, leaving 8 bases between. DNA for the CDR3: TGTGCCAGCAGTTTGGCGACCTACGAGCAGTACTTC. It specifies CASSLATYEQYF.

This clonotype came up a few times. The CDR3 protein is CAITGLSEDNEQFF. DNA for the CDR3: TGTGCCATCACGGGACTCTCGGAAGACAATGAGCAGTTCTTC. The rearrangement uses TRBV28 and TRBJ2-1, with D possibly being TRBD2 (6 bases). Germline CDR1 MDHEN, CDR2 SYDVKM. The germline V and J ends were trimmed by 10 bases and 5 bases, with 18 bases remaining between them. This CDR3 is 14 amino acids long.

This chain joins TRBV20-1 and TRBJ2-1, with 8 nucleotides matching TRBD2. V dropped 1 base and J dropped 3; count of bases not matched to a gene: 5. The CDR3 is 15 residues long. Per germline, CDR1 DFQATT and CDR2 SNEGSKA (reference sequence). Here the CDR3 reads CSARGTAGVYNEQFF. The CDR3 DNA follows: TGCAGTGCTAGAGGGACAGCGGGGGTCTACAATGAGCAGTTCTTC.

The chain recombines TRBV12-5 with TRBJ2-5; D gene ambiguous. Trimming stripped 7 bases from V and 11 bases from J, with 26 bases between. Per germline, CDR1 LGHNT and CDR2 FRNRAP. CDR3 length equals 15 residues. Here the CDR3 DNA reads TGTGCTAGTGCCCCAGCTAGGGCCCTATACAATGAGCAGTACTTC. Translation: CASAPARALYNEQYF.

The V gene is TRBV18, the J gene TRBJ2-5, with D maybe TRBD2 (5 bases). Germline V gene lookup returns CDR1 KGHSH and CDR2 LQKENI. V was shortened by 4 bases and J by 4 bases, with 16 bases between the two germline ends. The CDR3 is made up of 15 amino acids. CDR3 coding DNA: TGTGCCAGCTCACGCGGACTCTCGGTGGGAGAGACCCAGTACTTC. Translation gives CASSRGLSVGETQYF.

V gene TRBV11-1 combines with J gene TRBJ2-1; D is unresolved. The V end was cut by 3 bases, the J end by 7 bases, with 7 bases between. The CDR3 extends over 12 amino acids. The germline CDR1 and CDR2 sequences are SGHAT and FQDESV (reference sequence). Written as DNA, the CDR3 is TGTGCCAGCAGCTTTGTCGAGAATGAGCAGTTCTTC. It codes for CASSFVENEQFF.

This clonotype was seen many times. The V and J genes are TRBV20-1 and TRBJ2-5; D is possibly TRBD2 (7 bases). CDR1 is DFQATT and CDR2 is SNEGSKA in the germline V gene (reference sequence). V was shortened by 3 bases and J by 4 bases, with 21 bases between the two germline ends. This CDR3 comprises 16 residues. DNA of the CDR3: TGCAGTGCTAGTTCTGCCTGGGAAGGGGGGGGAGAGACCCAGTACTTC. The encoded protein is CSASSAWEGGGETQYF.